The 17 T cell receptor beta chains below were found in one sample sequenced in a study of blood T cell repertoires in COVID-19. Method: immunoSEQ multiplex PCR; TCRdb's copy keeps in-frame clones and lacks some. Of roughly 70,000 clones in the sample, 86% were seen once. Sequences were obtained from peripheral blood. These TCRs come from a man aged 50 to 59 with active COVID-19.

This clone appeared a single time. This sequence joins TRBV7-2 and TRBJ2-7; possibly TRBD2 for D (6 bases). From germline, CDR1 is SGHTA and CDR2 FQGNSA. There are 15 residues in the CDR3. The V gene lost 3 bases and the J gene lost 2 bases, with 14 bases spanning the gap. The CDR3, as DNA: TGTGCCAGCAGCTTCGTTGGGACGGGGGCCTACGAGCAGTACTTC. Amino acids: CASSFVGTGAYEQYF.

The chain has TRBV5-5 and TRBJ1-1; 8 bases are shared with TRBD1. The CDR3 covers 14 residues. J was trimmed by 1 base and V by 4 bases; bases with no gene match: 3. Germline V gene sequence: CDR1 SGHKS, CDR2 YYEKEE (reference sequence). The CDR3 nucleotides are TGTGCCAGCAGCCCTGGACAGGGGAACACTGAAGCTTTCTTT. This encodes CASSPGQGNTEAFF.

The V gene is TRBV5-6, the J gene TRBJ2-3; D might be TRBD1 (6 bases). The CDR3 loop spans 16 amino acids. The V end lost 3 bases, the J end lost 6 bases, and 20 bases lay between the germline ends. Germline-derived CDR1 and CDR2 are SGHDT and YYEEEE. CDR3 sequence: CASSYFEGVGGDTQYF. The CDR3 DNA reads TGTGCCAGCAGCTACTTCGAGGGGGTGGGCGGGGATACGCAGTATTTT. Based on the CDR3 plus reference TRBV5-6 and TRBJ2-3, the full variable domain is DAGVTQSPTHLIKTRGQQVTLRCSPKSGHDTVSWYQQALGQGPQFIFQYYEEEERQRGNFPDRFSGHQFPNYSSELNVNALLLGDSALYLCASSYFEGVGGDTQYFGPGTRLTVL.

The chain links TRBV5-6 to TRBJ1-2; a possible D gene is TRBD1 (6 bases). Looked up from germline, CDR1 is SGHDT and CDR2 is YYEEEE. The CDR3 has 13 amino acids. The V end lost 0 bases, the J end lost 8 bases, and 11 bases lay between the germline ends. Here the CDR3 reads CASSLGQGQGYTF. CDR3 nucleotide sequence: TGTGCCAGCAGCTTGGGTCAGGGGCAGGGCTACACCTTC.

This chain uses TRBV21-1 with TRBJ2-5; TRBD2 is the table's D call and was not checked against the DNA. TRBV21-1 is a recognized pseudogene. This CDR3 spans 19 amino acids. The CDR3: CASSKLGFLERERRETQYF. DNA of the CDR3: TGTGCCAGCAGCAAATTGGGATTCTTGGAGCGGGAGAGGAGGGAGACCCAGTACTTC.

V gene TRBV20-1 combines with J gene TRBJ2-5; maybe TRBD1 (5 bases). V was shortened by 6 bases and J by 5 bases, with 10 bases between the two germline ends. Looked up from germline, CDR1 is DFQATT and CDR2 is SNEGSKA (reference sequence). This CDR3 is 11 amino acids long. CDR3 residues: CSARAIETQYF. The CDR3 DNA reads TGCAGTGCCAGGGCGATTGAGACCCAGTACTTC.

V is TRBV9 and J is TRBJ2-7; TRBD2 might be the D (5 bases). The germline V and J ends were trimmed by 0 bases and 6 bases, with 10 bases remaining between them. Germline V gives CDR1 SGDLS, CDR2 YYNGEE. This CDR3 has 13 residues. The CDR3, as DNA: TGTGCCAGCAGCGTAGGTCCCGGGGTCGAGCAGTACTTC. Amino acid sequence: CASSVGPGVEQYF.

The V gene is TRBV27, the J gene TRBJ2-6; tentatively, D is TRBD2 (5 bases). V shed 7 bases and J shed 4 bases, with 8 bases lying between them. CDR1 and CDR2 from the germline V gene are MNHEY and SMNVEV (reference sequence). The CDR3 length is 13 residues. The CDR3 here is CASTLAGANVLTF. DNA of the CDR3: TGTGCCAGCACCCTAGCCGGGGCCAACGTCCTGACTTTC.

The CDR3 nucleotides are TGTGCCAGCAGCCAAGACGGCGGGAGCCCCAGCTCCTACGAGCAGTACTTC. Translation gives CASSQDGGSPSSYEQYF. The rearrangement joins TRBV3-1 (or the pseudogene TRBV3-2) to TRBJ2-7; TRBD2 agrees at 7 bases. J lost 0 bases, V lost 0 bases, and 8 bases had no gene match. The CDR3 sequence is 17 residues long. Germline V gives CDR1 LGHDT, CDR2 YNNKEL (reference sequence).

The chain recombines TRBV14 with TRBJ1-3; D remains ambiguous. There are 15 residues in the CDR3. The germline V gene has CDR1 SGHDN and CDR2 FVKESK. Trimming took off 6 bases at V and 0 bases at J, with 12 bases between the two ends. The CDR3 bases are TGTGCCAGCAGTGCCCAACAAATCTCTGGAAACACCATATATTTT. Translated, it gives CASSAQQISGNTIYF.

CDR3 in amino acids: CASSLVAVSGNEQFF. In nucleotides, the CDR3 is TGCGCCAGCAGCTTGGTAGCAGTGAGTGGGAATGAGCAGTTCTTC. This chain links TRBV5-1 with TRBJ2-1; D ambiguous. Trimming cost V 0 bases and J 7 bases, with 14 bases left between them. The CDR3 length is 15 residues. Germline V gene lookup returns CDR1 SGHRS and CDR2 YFSETQ.

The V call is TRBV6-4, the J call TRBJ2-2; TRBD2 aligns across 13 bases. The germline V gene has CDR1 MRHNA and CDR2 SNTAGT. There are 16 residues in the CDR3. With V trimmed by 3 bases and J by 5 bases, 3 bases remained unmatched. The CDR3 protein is CASSEMGLAGTGELFF. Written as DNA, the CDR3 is TGTGCCAGCAGTGAAATGGGACTAGCGGGAACCGGGGAGCTGTTTTTT.

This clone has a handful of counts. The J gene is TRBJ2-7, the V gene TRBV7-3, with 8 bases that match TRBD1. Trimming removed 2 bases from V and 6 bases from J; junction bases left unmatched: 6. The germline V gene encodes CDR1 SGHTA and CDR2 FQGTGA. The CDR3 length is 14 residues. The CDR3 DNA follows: TGTGCCAGCAGCTTAGCCGGACAGGGAAGCGAGCAGTACTTC. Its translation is CASSLAGQGSEQYF.

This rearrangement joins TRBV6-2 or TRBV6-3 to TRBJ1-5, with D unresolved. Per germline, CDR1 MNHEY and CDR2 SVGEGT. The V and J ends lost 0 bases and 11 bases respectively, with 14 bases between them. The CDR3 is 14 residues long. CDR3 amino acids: CASSYSATVRAQHF. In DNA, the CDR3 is TGTGCCAGCAGTTACTCGGCGACTGTTCGGGCCCAGCATTTT.

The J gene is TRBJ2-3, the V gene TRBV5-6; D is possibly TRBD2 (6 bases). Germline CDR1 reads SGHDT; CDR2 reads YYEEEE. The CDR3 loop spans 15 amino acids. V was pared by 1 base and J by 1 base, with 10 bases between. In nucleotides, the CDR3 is TGTGCCAGCAGCTTGAGTCCTAGCGGCACAGATACGCAGTATTTT. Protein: CASSLSPSGTDTQYF. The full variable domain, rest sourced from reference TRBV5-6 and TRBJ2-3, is DAGVTQSPTHLIKTRGQQVTLRCSPKSGHDTVSWYQQALGQGPQFIFQYYEEEERQRGNFPDRFSGHQFPNYSSELNVNALLLGDSALYLCASSLSPSGTDTQYFGPGTRLTVL.

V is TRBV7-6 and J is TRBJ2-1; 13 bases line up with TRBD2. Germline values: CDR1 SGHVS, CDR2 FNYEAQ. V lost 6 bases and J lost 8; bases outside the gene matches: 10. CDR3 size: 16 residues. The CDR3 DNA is TGTGCCAGCAGGAGCCCCGGACTAGCGGGAGAGGATGAGCAGTTCTTC. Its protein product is CASRSPGLAGEDEQFF.

The CDR3 region has the DNA TGTGCCAGCAGCCTAGGACAGGCCGCGTCTGGAAACACCATATATTTT. Translated: CASSLGQAASGNTIYF. The chain recombines TRBV11-2 with TRBJ1-3; 7 nucleotides agree with TRBD1. The CDR3 runs 16 residues. Germline CDR1 reads SGHAT; CDR2 reads FQNNGV. The J segment lost 1 base and the V segment lost 5 bases, leaving 8 bases of the junction unmatched.